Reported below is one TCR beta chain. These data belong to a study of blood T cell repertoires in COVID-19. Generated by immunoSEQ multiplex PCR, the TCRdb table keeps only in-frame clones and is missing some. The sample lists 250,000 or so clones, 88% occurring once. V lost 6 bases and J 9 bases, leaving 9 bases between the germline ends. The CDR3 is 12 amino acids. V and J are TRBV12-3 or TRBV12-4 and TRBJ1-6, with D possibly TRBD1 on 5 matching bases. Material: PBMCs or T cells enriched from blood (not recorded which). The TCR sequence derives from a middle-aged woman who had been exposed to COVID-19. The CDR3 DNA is TGTGCCAGCAGGAATCAGGGTTCACCCCTCCACTTT. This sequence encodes CASRNQGSPLHF.